Presented here are 31 T cell receptor beta chains from one specimen sequenced in a study of cytomegalovirus exposure and HLA in healthy donors. Clones were sequenced by immunoSEQ multiplex PCR, and TCRdb holds only the in-frame ones, with some missing. The table records 99,000 or so clones, about 88% of them present only once. Sequenced: PBMCs. These receptors came from a woman aged 18-30 years in good health and CMV-seropositive.

The J gene is TRBJ1-1, the V gene TRBV27; D remains unclear. Trimming took off 6 bases at V and 7 bases at J, with 15 bases between the two ends. Germline CDR1 MNHEY, CDR2 SMNVEV (reference sequence). This CDR3 has 13 amino acids. As DNA, the CDR3 is TGTGCCAGCAGCGTAGTACCGGGAGGTGAAGCTTTCTTT. Amino acid sequence: CASSVVPGGEAFF.

This sequence joins TRBV28 and TRBJ1-4; 9 bases line up with TRBD1. V shed 6 bases and J 7 bases; nucleotides not matched to a gene: 15. Germline CDR1 MDHEN, CDR2 SYDVKM. The CDR3 is 17 residues long. The CDR3 sequence is CASSLGPGQGVREKLFF. The CDR3 DNA reads as TGTGCCAGCAGCCTGGGGCCGGGACAGGGCGTCCGTGAAAAACTGTTTTTT.

This chain uses TRBV15 with TRBJ2-2, with no clear D. The CDR3 sequence is 14 residues long. Per germline, CDR1 LNHNV and CDR2 YYDKDF (reference sequence). Trimming left V 1 base short and J 6 bases short, with 9 bases between. The CDR3, as DNA: TGTGCCACCAGCAGAGGGTCCGGAGCCGGGGAGCTGTTTTTT. This translates into CATSRGSGAGELFF.

The chain couples TRBV27 to TRBJ1-1; D is undetermined. Trimming removed 5 bases at V and 2 bases at J, with 9 bases between. CDR3 size: 13 residues. The germline V gene encodes CDR1 MNHEY and CDR2 SMNVEV (reference sequence). The CDR3 loop reads CASSLWPNTEAFF. Written as DNA, the CDR3 is TGTGCCAGCAGTCTATGGCCCAACACTGAAGCTTTCTTT.

This chain uses TRBV29-1 with TRBJ1-2; weak D call: TRBD1 (5 bases). From germline, CDR1 is SQVTM and CDR2 ANQGSEA. CDR3 length: 11 amino acids. Trimming cost V 4 bases and J 3 bases, with 6 bases left between them. The CDR3 nucleotides read TGCAGCGTTGTCAGGGACTATGGCTACACCTTC. This sequence encodes CSVVRDYGYTF.

This rearrangement joins TRBV9 to TRBJ2-7; no clear D. The CDR3 extends over 13 amino acids. V lost 0 bases, J lost 5 bases, and 9 bases lay in between. Looked up from germline, CDR1 is SGDLS and CDR2 is YYNGEE. CDR3 in amino acids: CASSVDLEDEQYF. The DNA of the CDR3 is TGTGCCAGCAGCGTAGACCTAGAGGACGAGCAGTACTTC.

This clone was recorded only once. The chain employs TRBV7-8 and TRBJ2-1; TRBD1 matches 9 bases. The length of the CDR3 is 16 residues. The germline V gene has CDR1 SGHVS and CDR2 FQNEAQ. J was trimmed by 4 bases and V by 4 bases; bases with no gene match: 8. The CDR3 DNA follows: TGTGCCAGCAGCTCGACCGGGACAGGGACATACAATGAGCAGTTCTTC. Encoded protein: CASSSTGTGTYNEQFF.

The chain carries TRBV30 and TRBJ1-5, with 8 nucleotides matching TRBD1. J gave up 9 bases and V 4 bases, and 14 bases lay outside the gene matches. CDR3 length equals 15 residues. CDR1 is GTSNPN and CDR2 is SVGIG in the germline V gene (reference sequence). In nucleotides, the CDR3 is TGTGCCTGGACCCCGGGACAGGCCCGATATTGGCCCCAGCATTTT. This encodes CAWTPGQARYWPQHF.

This chain uses TRBV7-2 with TRBJ1-1, with D perhaps TRBD1 (5 bases). Per germline, CDR1 SGHTA and CDR2 FQGNSA. The CDR3 covers 16 residues. Trimming took off 2 bases at V and 3 bases at J, with 16 bases between the two ends. The CDR3 DNA reads as TGTGCCAGCAGCTTATCTCCTGGGGCGAGGCACACTGAAGCTTTCTTT. This gives the protein CASSLSPGARHTEAFF.

V gene TRBV28 combines with J gene TRBJ1-1; 8 bases fit TRBD1. CDR3 size: 14 residues. Trimming cost V 7 bases and J 2 bases; bases outside gene matches: 6. The germline gives CDR1 MDHEN, CDR2 SYDVKM. The DNA for the CDR3 is TGTGCCAGCACCAACAGGGGGAGCAACACTGAAGCTTTCTTT. This translates into CASTNRGSNTEAFF.

The rearrangement links TRBV6-1 to TRBJ1-1; no firm D call. The CDR3 spans 12 residues. Between the trimmed V and J ends, which lost 6 bases and 1 base, there was a span of 6 bases. Germline V lookup: CDR1 MNHNS, CDR2 SASEGT. CDR3 region: CASRRTNTEAFF. CDR3 DNA: TGTGCCAGCAGGCGAACGAACACTGAAGCTTTCTTT.

The CDR3 is CASSGTSGRPQETQYF. As DNA, the CDR3 is TGTGCCAGCAGCGGGACTAGCGGGAGGCCCCAAGAGACCCAGTACTTC. The J gene is TRBJ2-5, the V gene TRBV9, with TRBD2 identical over 14 bases. Germline lookup yields CDR1 SGDLS and CDR2 YYNGEE. The CDR3 covers 16 residues. V trimming: 3 bases; J trimming: 1 base; junction bases outside the gene matches: 2.

This chain links TRBV7-2 with TRBJ2-1; the D is unclear. Germline lookup yields CDR1 SGHTA and CDR2 FQGNSA. This CDR3 comprises 17 residues. V lost 1 base, J lost 0 bases, and 13 bases lay in between. The CDR3, as DNA: TGTGCCAGCAGCTTAGGAGGCGCGGCACTCTCCTACAATGAGCAGTTCTTC. Amino acids: CASSLGGAALSYNEQFF.

The V gene is TRBV19, the J gene TRBJ1-1; 9 bases match TRBD1. From germline, CDR1 is LNHDA and CDR2 SQIVND (reference sequence). The CDR3 loop spans 16 amino acids. V lost 4 bases and J lost 1; bases outside the gene matches: 7. CDR3 residues: CASSTLPGQGNTEAFF. In DNA, the CDR3 is TGTGCCAGTAGTACACTGCCGGGACAGGGGAACACTGAAGCTTTCTTT.

This chain connects TRBV4-1 to TRBJ2-7; TRBD2 matches at 7 bases. J gave up 7 bases and V 4 bases, and 4 bases lay outside the gene matches. The CDR3 consists of 12 residues. Germline CDR1 reads MGHRA; CDR2 reads YSYEKL. The chain's CDR3 is CASSPQGGEQYF. CDR3 nucleotides: TGCGCCAGCAGCCCCCAGGGAGGGGAGCAGTACTTC.

The chain combines TRBV15 with TRBJ2-3; tentative D call: TRBD1 (6 bases). Trimming removed 3 bases at V and 4 bases at J, with 20 bases between. The CDR3 is 17 residues long. Germline CDR1 is LNHNV and CDR2 is YYDKDF (reference sequence). DNA of the CDR3: TGTGCCACCAGCAGTGGGGGCCTAGGGGGATGGGCAGATACGCAGTATTTT. Amino acid sequence: CATSSGGLGGWADTQYF.

The rearrangement links TRBV5-6 to TRBJ2-3; 13 bases fit TRBD2. The CDR3 extends over 17 amino acids. Per germline, CDR1 SGHDT and CDR2 YYEEEE. With 2 bases clipped from V and 2 bases from J, the junction kept 5 bases outside the gene matches. In nucleotides, the CDR3 is TGTGCCAGCAGCTTATACGGGACTAGCGGGGTCACAGATACGCAGTATTTT. This translates into CASSLYGTSGVTDTQYF.

CDR3 in amino acids: CASSLAGAETQYF. The CDR3 DNA reads as TGTGCCAGCAGCTTAGCAGGGGCGGAGACCCAGTACTTC. The chain recombines TRBV11-3 with TRBJ2-5; D might be TRBD1 (6 bases). CDR3 size: 13 residues. Germline V gene sequence: CDR1 SGHNT, CDR2 YENEEA. Trimming removed 1 base from V and 5 bases from J, with 8 bases in between.

CDR3: CASSLANSHEQYF. The DNA for the CDR3 is TGTGCCAGCAGCTTAGCGAACAGCCACGAGCAGTACTTC. The chain joins TRBV7-7 to TRBJ2-7; D is ambiguous. CDR1 and CDR2 (germline): SSHAT, FNYEAQ (reference sequence). V was shortened by 0 bases and J by 5 bases, with 8 bases between the two germline ends. The CDR3 length is 13 residues.

This clone has a handful of counts. The V gene is TRBV6-5, the J gene TRBJ2-7; D not certain. CDR1 is MNHEY and CDR2 is SVGAGI in the germline V gene. The germline V and J ends were trimmed by 6 bases and 1 base, with 7 bases remaining between them. This CDR3 has 12 residues. The chain's CDR3 is CASRGRSYEQYF. In nucleotides, the CDR3 is TGTGCCAGCAGGGGCAGGTCCTACGAGCAGTACTTC.

This chain uses TRBV19 with TRBJ2-5, with D perhaps TRBD2 (5 bases). V was shortened by 2 bases and J by 14 bases, with 21 bases between the two germline ends. Germline loops: CDR1 LNHDA, CDR2 SQIVND (reference sequence). The CDR3 has 14 residues. CDR3 sequence: CASSIPPWTGSLYF. In DNA form, the CDR3 reads TGTGCCAGTAGTATACCCCCTTGGACTGGGTCGTTATACTTC.

The chain links TRBV6-5 to TRBJ2-7; possibly TRBD2 for D (6 bases). The V gene lost 5 bases and the J gene lost 0 bases, with 14 bases spanning the gap. The CDR3 covers 15 residues. CDR1 and CDR2 from the germline V gene are MNHEY and SVGAGI. The CDR3: CASSTGTFPSYEQYF. In DNA, the CDR3 is TGTGCCAGCAGTACTGGGACTTTTCCCTCCTACGAGCAGTACTTC.

This rearrangement joins TRBV18 to TRBJ1-4; 7 bases line up with TRBD1. CDR1 KGHSH and CDR2 LQKENI come from the germline V gene. V lost 4 bases and J lost 8; bases outside the gene matches: 7. The CDR3 is 14 amino acids. In DNA form, the CDR3 reads TGTGCCAGCTCACTCGACAGGGAGGACGAAAAACTGTTTTTT. Protein sequence: CASSLDREDEKLFF.

The chain carries TRBV5-1 and TRBJ1-1, with a possible D match to TRBD1 (6 bases). V gave up 4 bases and J gave up 1 base, with 11 bases separating them. Germline-derived CDR1 and CDR2 are SGHRS and YFSETQ. The CDR3 spans 14 residues. CDR3 sequence (DNA): TGCGCCAGCAGCCCAGGGACAACGAACACTGAAGCTTTCTTT. Residues: CASSPGTTNTEAFF.

CDR3 protein: CATSIYNRENQPQHF. The DNA for the CDR3 is TGTGCCACCTCAATTTACAACAGGGAAAATCAGCCCCAGCATTTT. The chain couples TRBV21-1 to TRBJ1-5; TRBD1, the D gene given by the table, was not confirmed from the DNA. TRBV21-1 is noted as a pseudogene. The CDR3 has 15 residues.

This chain links TRBV5-1 with TRBJ2-3; 8 nucleotides align to TRBD1. Per the germline V gene, CDR1 is SGHRS and CDR2 is YFSETQ. V shed 4 bases, J shed 1 base, and the junction held 5 bases outside the gene matches. The CDR3 has 15 residues. In DNA form, the CDR3 reads TGCGCCAGCAGCCACCCGGGACAGGGCACAGATACGCAGTATTTT. Its translation is CASSHPGQGTDTQYF.

The chain combines TRBV9 with TRBJ1-2; 10 bases are a match to TRBD1. The germline V gene has CDR1 SGDLS and CDR2 YYNGEE. This CDR3 has 17 residues. V was pared by 2 bases and J by 1 base, with 8 bases of the junction left unmatched. CDR3 region: CASSVNPGQGINYGYTF. The CDR3 DNA follows: TGTGCCAGCAGCGTTAATCCGGGACAGGGGATTAACTATGGCTACACCTTC.

A single count supports this clone. The J gene is TRBJ1-5, the V gene TRBV7-9; D ambiguous. Germline CDR1 is SEHNR and CDR2 is FQNEAQ (reference sequence). The CDR3 contains 14 residues. V lost 1 base, J lost 7 bases, and 11 bases lay in between. DNA for the CDR3: TGTGCCAGCAGCTTAGTGGGTGGGAGCCAGCCCCAGCATTTT. Translating gives CASSLVGGSQPQHF.

This clone was observed a single time. The J gene is TRBJ1-5, the V gene TRBV19, with D hard to call. V was shortened by 7 bases and J by 4 bases, with 14 bases between the two germline ends. Germline loops: CDR1 LNHDA, CDR2 SQIVND (reference sequence). This CDR3 spans 14 amino acids. The CDR3 region has the DNA TGTGCCAGTAATCACCCAGTGCGGAATCAGCCCCAGCATTTT. Translating gives CASNHPVRNQPQHF.

J is TRBJ1-2 and V is TRBV5-1; 9 positions agree with TRBD1. The V segment lost 2 bases and the J segment 4 bases; nucleotides outside the gene matches: 6. The CDR3 contains 15 residues. Per the germline V gene, CDR1 is SGHRS and CDR2 is YFSETQ. The CDR3 DNA follows: TGCGCCAGCAGCTTTACAGGGGGCAGTACCTATGGCTACACCTTC. Translation gives CASSFTGGSTYGYTF.

The chain is built from TRBV5-1 and TRBJ1-2; 12 bases align to TRBD1. The CDR3 sequence is 15 residues long. Per the germline V gene, CDR1 is SGHRS and CDR2 is YFSETQ. V shed 0 bases, J shed 6 bases, and the junction held 3 bases outside the gene matches. CDR3 nucleotide sequence: TGCGCCAGCAGCTTGGAGGGACAGGGGGCGAATGGCTACACCTTC. Protein: CASSLEGQGANGYTF.